The 10 T cell receptor beta chains listed next were all sequenced from one sample in a study of beta chain features in type 1 diabetes. All of the isolated RNA was reverse transcribed, so expressed TCRB transcripts were sequenced. The assay was immunoSEQ multiplex PCR, and TCRdb's table has in-frame clones only and misses some. The sample gives some 150,000 clones, 9.7% of which show up once; less than 0.85% is in the top ten. The sample was central memory CD4+ T cells from blood. The source of these receptors is a woman in her thirties or forties in good health.

V is TRBV27 and J is TRBJ2-3, with D possibly TRBD2 on 5 matching bases. The CDR3 runs to 14 residues. V lost 6 bases and J 2 bases, leaving 12 bases between the germline ends. In germline, CDR1 is MNHEY, CDR2 SMNVEV (reference sequence). The CDR3, as DNA: TGTGCCAGCAGAGCGGCGGTAACCACAGATACGCAGTATTTT. It encodes CASRAAVTTDTQYF.

This clone was counted many times. V usage is TRBV5-6 and J usage is TRBJ1-1; D ambiguous. V lost 4 bases to trimming and J lost 0 bases, with 13 bases between them. CDR1 and CDR2 from the germline V gene are SGHDT and YYEEEE. The CDR3 extends over 15 amino acids. CDR3 amino acids: CASSPRGRLNTEAFF. The CDR3 coding sequence is TGTGCCAGCAGCCCCCGAGGGAGACTGAACACTGAAGCTTTCTTT. Full variable domain (missing parts from reference TRBV5-6 and TRBJ1-1): DAGVTQSPTHLIKTRGQQVTLRCSPKSGHDTVSWYQQALGQGPQFIFQYYEEEERQRGNFPDRFSGHQFPNYSSELNVNALLLGDSALYLCASSPRGRLNTEAFFGQGTRLTVV.

In this sample, this clone turned up a few times. The chain has TRBV2 and TRBJ1-5; tentatively, D is TRBD1 (5 bases). Germline V CDR1 and CDR2: SNHLY, FYNNEI. The CDR3 extends over 13 amino acids. Deletions cut 6 bases from V and 5 bases from J, with 11 bases between. The CDR3 reads CASSPTGYQPQHF. The CDR3 DNA reads as TGTGCCAGCAGCCCTACAGGATATCAGCCCCAGCATTTT.

The chain recombines TRBV2 with TRBJ2-3; D may be TRBD2 (5 bases). Germline CDR1 is SNHLY and CDR2 is FYNNEI. The CDR3 spans 16 residues. The V gene lost 6 bases and the J gene lost 6 bases, with 22 bases spanning the gap. The CDR3: CASSNDRGLSRDTQYF. The CDR3 DNA reads as TGTGCCAGCAGCAACGATCGAGGACTCAGCCGGGATACGCAGTATTTT.

There are a few counts of this clone. J is TRBJ2-1 and V is TRBV19, with a possible D match to TRBD2 (6 bases). Germline CDR1 is LNHDA and CDR2 is SQIVND (reference sequence). The CDR3 has 13 amino acids. V was trimmed by 5 bases and J by 9 bases, leaving 14 bases between them. CDR3 sequence reads: CASSFPSELEQFF. Written as DNA, the CDR3 is TGTGCCAGTAGTTTTCCTAGCGAGCTTGAGCAGTTCTTC. The variable domain in full, with the rest retrieved from reference TRBV19 and TRBJ2-1, is DGGITQSPKYLFRKEGQNVTLSCEQNLNHDAMYWYRQDPGQGLRLIYYSQIVNDFQKGDIAEGYSVSREKKESFPLTVTSAQKNPTAFYLCASSFPSELEQFFGPGTRLTVL.

This clone was seen a few times. This chain links TRBV7-9 with TRBJ2-2, with D unclear. The V end lost 6 bases, the J end lost 6 bases, and 14 bases lay between the germline ends. The CDR3 has 14 amino acids. The germline gives CDR1 SEHNR, CDR2 FQNEAQ (reference sequence). The CDR3 nucleotides are TGTGCCAGCAGATCTCACGGGTCGGCCGGGGAGCTGTTTTTT. This gives the protein CASRSHGSAGELFF.

This sequence joins TRBV2 and TRBJ2-6; TRBD1 agrees at 7 bases. This CDR3 region has 18 residues. The V gene end was trimmed by 6 bases and the J gene end by 0 bases; junction bases not matched to a gene: 11. Germline V gene sequence: CDR1 SNHLY, CDR2 FYNNEI. CDR3 amino acids: CASRGHGQATSGANVLTF. The CDR3, as DNA: TGTGCCAGCAGGGGACATGGACAGGCAACCTCTGGGGCCAACGTCCTGACTTTC.

This sequence joins TRBV10-3 and TRBJ2-7; 13 positions agree with TRBD2. CDR1 and CDR2 from the germline V gene are ENHRY and SYGVKD. J lost 2 bases, V lost 4 bases, and 5 bases had no gene match. The CDR3 consists of 16 residues. The CDR3 DNA reads TGTGCCATCAGTGGGACTAGCGGGGGACAAACCTACGAGCAGTACTTC. Translating it yields CAISGTSGGQTYEQYF.

This clone was picked up many times. The V and J genes are TRBV7-2 and TRBJ2-7, with D perhaps matching TRBD2 (6 bases). CDR3 length: 15 residues. Trimming took 5 bases from V and 2 from J, leaving 16 bases between them. Germline V gene sequence: CDR1 SGHTA, CDR2 FQGNSA. CDR3 region: CASSPDGGGTYEQYF. CDR3 nucleotide sequence: TGTGCCAGCAGCCCCGACGGGGGAGGTACCTACGAGCAGTACTTC.

This clone appeared a few times. The rearrangement links TRBV18 to TRBJ2-1; TRBD2 matches at 8 bases. The CDR3 covers 15 residues. Trimming took 4 bases from V and 5 from J; bases not matched to a gene: 7. Looked up from germline, CDR1 is KGHSH and CDR2 is LQKENI. The CDR3 sequence is CASSREGLAHNEQFF. In nucleotides, the CDR3 is TGTGCCAGCTCACGAGAAGGACTAGCCCACAATGAGCAGTTCTTC.